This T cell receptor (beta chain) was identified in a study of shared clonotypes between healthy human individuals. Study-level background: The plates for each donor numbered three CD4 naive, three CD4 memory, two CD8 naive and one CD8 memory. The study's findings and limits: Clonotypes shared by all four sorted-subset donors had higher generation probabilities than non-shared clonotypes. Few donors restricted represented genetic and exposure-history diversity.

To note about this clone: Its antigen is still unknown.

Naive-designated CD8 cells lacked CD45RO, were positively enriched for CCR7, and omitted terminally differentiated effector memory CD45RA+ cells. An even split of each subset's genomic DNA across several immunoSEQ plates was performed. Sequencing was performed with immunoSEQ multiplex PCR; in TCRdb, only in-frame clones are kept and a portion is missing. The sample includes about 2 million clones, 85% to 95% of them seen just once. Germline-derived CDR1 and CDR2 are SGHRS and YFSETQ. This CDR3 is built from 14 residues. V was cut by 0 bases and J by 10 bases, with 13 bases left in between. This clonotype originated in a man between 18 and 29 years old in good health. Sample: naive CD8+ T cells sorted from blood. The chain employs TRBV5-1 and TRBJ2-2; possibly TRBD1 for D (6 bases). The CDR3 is CASSLEQGFEELFF. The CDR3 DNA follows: TGCGCCAGCAGCTTGGAACAGGGTTTTGAGGAGCTGTTTTTT.